This TCR beta chain appears in the sequencing data of a study of PD-1 blockade in classical Hodgkin lymphoma. Produced via immunoSEQ multiplex PCR; TCRdb's table is partial and in-frame only. The sample has approximately 84,000 clones; about nine tenths are singletons. Relapse after autologous stem cell transplantation occurred in every patient, and brentuximab vedotin exposure varied. Note on this clone: Antigen: not known.

Study observations and caveats: Unlike CD8+ TCR diversity, which did not rise significantly by C4D1, CD4+ TCR diversity did. Individuals who commenced nivolumab within less than 1 year of ASCT were excluded.

V gave up 1 base and J gave up 7 bases, with 11 bases separating them. CDR1 is SGHNT, CDR2 YYREEE, per germline (reference sequence). CDR3 length: 13 residues. This specimen consisted of peripheral blood mononuclear cells (PBMCs), obtained at baseline. The chain couples TRBV5-4 to TRBJ1-2; TRBD1 might be the D (6 bases). This receptor was taken from a human donor with classical Hodgkin lymphoma. Here the CDR3 DNA reads TGTGCCAGCAGCTTGACGGGGGCGGTTGGCTACACCTTC. Its translation is CASSLTGAVGYTF.